This T cell receptor (beta chain) was profiled in a study of metastatic and nonmetastatic thyroid tumors. On the study more broadly: Comparative analysis of repertoires was undertaken across blood and tumor or nodule tissue obtained from malignant and benign thyroid patients.

Nobody among the patients had been given any treatment before thyroid surgery. V lost 3 bases, J lost 7 bases, and 12 bases lay in between. Germline values: CDR1 SNHLY, CDR2 FYNNEI. The CDR3 is made up of 13 amino acids. Via MiXCR, TCRdb re-called the PCR reads. Here the sample spans 15,000 to 20,000 clones, roughly 25% being singletons. The sample comprised tumor tissue. The clonotype comes from a female donor with papillary thyroid cancer or a benign thyroid nodule (not recorded which). Some clones in this sample may be carry-over from other donors' samples. The chain carries TRBV2 and TRBJ1-2; no firm D call. This CDR3 reads CASSDLNRLGYTF. The CDR3 nucleotides are TGTGCCAGCAGTGATCTCAATCGCCTTGGCTACACCTTC.